This TCR beta chain was sequenced for a study of cytomegalovirus exposure and HLA in healthy donors. Trimming took 6 bases from V and 0 from J, leaving 15 bases between them. This CDR3 comprises 15 residues. CDR1 SNHLY and CDR2 FYNNEI come from the germline V gene. General study results and limits: Upon later analysis, TCR association rates were observed to vary by HLA locus, being highest for DRB1 and lowest for HLA-C. Around 160 TCR beta chains were listed as cytomegalovirus-associated. Many donors shared some public TCRs, even though most TCR sequences were rare. Most of the TCR beta V segments (in an earlier analysis) were productive either about 87% or about 30% of the time.

The study ran its PCR with 60 Vbeta and 13 Jbeta primers. Produced via immunoSEQ multiplex PCR; TCRdb's table is partial and in-frame only. Among roughly 150,000 clones listed, 60% to 80% were seen once. Regarding this clone: Its target is not known.

The sequenced sample consisted of PBMCs. The chain recombines TRBV2 with TRBJ2-7; tentative D call: TRBD2 (6 bases). This TCR derives from a woman aged 30 to 39 in good health and CMV-seronegative. The CDR3 coding sequence is TGTGCCAGCAGGGACGGTGGGGGACTCTCCTACGAGCAGTACGTC. Protein sequence: CASRDGGGLSYEQYV.